Shown below are 21 T cell receptor beta chains from a single sample sequenced in a study of CD8+CD57+ T cells in acquired aplastic anemia. Genomic DNA served as template for TCR beta VDJ and CDR3 profiling. MiXCR, applied by TCRdb to the reads, yields one record per CDR3 protein. The data hold about 190,000 distinct CDR3 sequences, with 48% observed a single time. Individuals selected for sequencing had exhibited CD8+CD57+ cell expansion on flow cytometry. Sequenced input: sorted CD4+, CD8+, or CD8+CD57+ T cells (not recorded which) from PBMCs. The receptors were sampled from a human donor with aplastic anemia.

This clonotype appeared many times. The gene calls are TRBV11-2 and TRBJ1-2; D not certain. This CDR3 spans 13 amino acids. V gave up 2 bases and J gave up 8 bases, with 12 bases separating them. CDR1 SGHAT and CDR2 FQNNGV come from the germline V gene. This CDR3 is CASSLSSFGGYTF. CDR3 nucleotide sequence: TGTGCCAGCAGCTTATCGAGTTTCGGGGGCTACACCTTC.

This clonotype was counted between two and nine times. The chain is built from TRBV19 and TRBJ1-2; D is unclear. The CDR3 has 14 residues. CDR1 is LNHDA, CDR2 SQIVND, per germline (reference sequence). Trimming left V 1 base short and J 2 bases short, with 8 bases between. The CDR3 loop is CASSIGAGNYGYTF. The CDR3 DNA sequence: TGTGCCAGTAGTATAGGTGCGGGAAACTATGGCTACACCTTC.

This clonotype was counted at least ten times. Here the CDR3 DNA reads TGTGCCACCAGTGATCCGGGGGCAGGACAGCCCCAGCATTTT. Translation: CATSDPGAGQPQHF. The genes are TRBV24-1 and TRBJ1-5, with D maybe TRBD1 (6 bases). The CDR3 sequence is 14 residues long. Trimming left V 3 bases short and J 7 bases short, with 12 bases between. Germline loops: CDR1 KGHDR, CDR2 SFDVKD.

The chain uses TRBV19 and TRBJ2-3; possibly TRBD2 for D (5 bases). The germline V gene encodes CDR1 LNHDA and CDR2 SQIVND (reference sequence). Trimming took off 8 bases at V and 8 bases at J, with 20 bases between the two ends. CDR3 length equals 14 residues. CDR3 sequence reads: CASLGLSAGGTQYF. The DNA of the CDR3 is TGTGCCAGTCTCGGCCTGAGCGCGGGCGGTACGCAGTATTTT.

This clonotype was seen a handful of times. A read error may be the cause here, since a much bigger clone is one base away. The chain recombines TRBV20-1 with TRBJ2-3; 7 bases map to TRBD2. Per the germline V gene, CDR1 is DFQATT and CDR2 is SNEGSKA (reference sequence). V lost 3 bases and J lost 8; bases outside the gene matches: 5. The CDR3 extends over 12 amino acids. CDR3 residues: CSARGRACTQYF. The CDR3 nucleotides read TGCAGTGCTAGGGGGAGGGCATGTACGCAGTATTTT.

With respect to this clonotype: Compared with germline, one end of the junction differs, possibly owing to a read error. In DNA form, the CDR3 reads TGTGCTAGCAGCTTAGGTCGTCGACTAGCGGGGGGAGGAGAGACCCAGTACTTC. Translating it yields CASSLGRRLAGGGETQYF. This chain uses TRBV11-2 with TRBJ2-5; 13 nucleotides match TRBD2. CDR1 SGHAT and CDR2 FQNNGV come from the germline V gene. There are 18 residues in the CDR3.

This clonotype was found once. V is TRBV10-1 and J is TRBJ2-5; TRBD2 is a possible D gene (5 bases). The ends were cut back, 3 bases at V and 5 bases at J, with 19 bases in the middle. The length of the CDR3 is 16 residues. Per the germline V gene, CDR1 is WNHNN and CDR2 is SYGVQD (reference sequence). The CDR3 spells CASSENEGTEWETQYF. DNA of the CDR3: TGCGCCAGCAGTGAAAATGAGGGAACTGAATGGGAGACCCAGTACTTC.

Of note for this clonotype: The CDR3 carries no conserved terminal phenylalanine or tryptophan, so it likely arises from a read error. The rearrangement links TRBV2 to TRBJ1-2; 8 nucleotides line up with TRBD1. The CDR3 length is 10 residues. Germline loops: CDR1 SNHLY, CDR2 FYNNEI. Here the CDR3 DNA reads TGTCTCACAGGGGGGATCTCGTACACCTAC. Amino acid sequence: CLTGGISYTY.

This clonotype was counted a few times. The genes are TRBV6-2 or TRBV6-3 and TRBJ1-6; the D is unclear. Germline assignment: CDR1 MNHEY and CDR2 SVGEGT. There are 18 residues in the CDR3. Trimming left V 0 bases short and J 0 bases short, with 12 bases between. CDR3: CASSYSITESSYNSPLHF. The CDR3 DNA is TGTGCCAGCAGTTACTCGATTACAGAGAGCTCCTATAATTCACCCCTCCACTTT.

The rearrangement uses TRBV2 and TRBJ1-6; 11 nucleotides agree with TRBD1. Trimming took 7 bases from V and 8 from J; bases not matched to a gene: 1. The germline gives CDR1 SNHLY, CDR2 FYNNEI. This CDR3 spans 13 amino acids. The CDR3 is CASMGQGDSPLHF. DNA of the CDR3: TGTGCCAGCATGGGACAGGGGGATTCACCCCTCCACTTT.

About this clonotype itself: One end of the junction is discordant with germline, which a read error may explain. The CDR3 loop is CASSLAVGHSGANVLTF. The CDR3 DNA is TGTGCCAGCAGCTTAGCGGTAGGACACTCTGGGGCCAACGTCCTGACTTTC. The V gene is TRBV15, the J gene TRBJ2-6; perhaps TRBD2 as D (6 bases). Germline CDR1 and CDR2: LNHNV and YYDKDF (reference sequence). This CDR3 is 17 amino acids long.

This clonotype showed up many times. V gene TRBV2 combines with J gene TRBJ2-3; no reliable D call. Germline assignment: CDR1 SNHLY and CDR2 FYNNEI. Deletions cut 3 bases from V and 0 bases from J, with 7 bases between. The CDR3 totals 14 residues. CDR3 residues: CASSDKPSTDTQYF. CDR3 in DNA: TGTGCCAGCAGTGACAAACCTAGCACAGATACGCAGTATTTT.

V and J are TRBV25-1 and TRBJ2-1; 7 bases line up with TRBD2. This CDR3 has 16 residues. The germline V gene encodes CDR1 MGHDK and CDR2 SYGVNS. V was clipped by 0 bases and J by 2 bases; unmatched bases: 4. CDR3 sequence: CASSEYTGGAYNEQFF. The CDR3 DNA reads TGTGCCAGCAGTGAATATACGGGAGGCGCCTACAATGAGCAGTTCTTC.

This clonotype has a handful of counts. The chain employs TRBV6-2 or TRBV6-3 and TRBJ2-7; either TRBD1 or TRBD2 may fit D (6 bases each). With 2 bases removed from V and 3 bases from J, the gap between germline ends came to 11 bases. From germline, CDR1 is MNHEY and CDR2 SVGEGT. CDR3 length: 14 amino acids. Here the CDR3 DNA reads TGTGCCAGCAGTTACCGGGGGCCAGGCTACGAGCAGTACTTC. Translated, it gives CASSYRGPGYEQYF.

This clonotype was seen repeatedly, ten times or more. The chain recombines TRBV19 with TRBJ1-2, with D uncertain. V lost 3 bases and J 4 bases, leaving 9 bases between the germline ends. Germline-derived CDR1 and CDR2 are LNHDA and SQIVND (reference sequence). This CDR3 contains 13 residues. This chain's CDR3 is CASSIDGLYGYTF. The CDR3 coding sequence is TGTGCCAGTAGTATCGACGGCCTCTATGGCTACACCTTC.

This clonotype was found a few times. The chain recombines TRBV25-1 with TRBJ2-4; TRBD1 agrees at 9 bases. Germline values: CDR1 MGHDK, CDR2 SYGVNS. Trimming cost V 6 bases and J 7 bases; bases outside gene matches: 10. CDR3 length equals 15 residues. CDR3 bases: TGTGCCAGCAGCCCTACAGGGGGCGTCGGGAACATTCAGTACTTC. It is translated as CASSPTGGVGNIQYF.

This clonotype was seen at least ten times. The V call is TRBV5-1, the J call TRBJ1-2; no clear D. Trimming shortened V by 4 bases and J by 4 bases, and 17 bases separated the two germline ends. The germline V gene encodes CDR1 SGHRS and CDR2 YFSETQ. This CDR3 contains 15 residues. The CDR3 DNA sequence: TGCGCCAGCAGCGTACTGGGGAGGAGTGGCTATGGCTACACCTTC. Translating it yields CASSVLGRSGYGYTF.

A few counts support this clonotype. The CDR3 DNA reads as TGTGCCAGTATGGAGGACACTGAAGCTTTCTTT. Residues: CASMEDTEAFF. V gene TRBV19 combines with J gene TRBJ1-1; no definite D call. The CDR3 extends over 11 amino acids. CDR1 LNHDA and CDR2 SQIVND come from the germline V gene (reference sequence). Between the trimmed V and J ends, which lost 7 bases and 3 bases, there was a span of 6 bases.

As regards this clonotype: At one end, the junction sequence differs from germline, possibly due to a read error. This rearrangement joins TRBV7-8 to TRBJ2-5; D remains unclear. The germline V gene encodes CDR1 SGHVS and CDR2 FQNEAQ. This CDR3 comprises 15 residues. CDR3 sequence: CASSQVVRGQEIQYF. As DNA, the CDR3 is TGTGCCAGCAGCCAAGTAGTCAGAGGCCAAGAGATCCAGTACTTC.

The chain is built from TRBV7-2 and TRBJ2-1; D is possibly TRBD2 (6 bases). Trimming removed 7 bases from V and 9 bases from J, with 10 bases in between. Germline loops: CDR1 SGHTA, CDR2 FQGNSA. The CDR3 runs to 11 residues. DNA for the CDR3: TGTGCCAGCACCCTGGGGGGTGAGCAGTTCTTC. It translates to CASTLGGEQFF.

This chain links TRBV12-3 or TRBV12-4 with TRBJ1-2; 8 bases align to TRBD1. V trimming: 10 bases; J trimming: 4 bases; junction bases outside the gene matches: 14. This CDR3 has 15 residues. CDR3 loop: CATRAQGARGYGYTF. Written as DNA, the CDR3 is TGTGCCACCAGGGCTCAGGGGGCGCGGGGCTATGGCTACACCTTC.